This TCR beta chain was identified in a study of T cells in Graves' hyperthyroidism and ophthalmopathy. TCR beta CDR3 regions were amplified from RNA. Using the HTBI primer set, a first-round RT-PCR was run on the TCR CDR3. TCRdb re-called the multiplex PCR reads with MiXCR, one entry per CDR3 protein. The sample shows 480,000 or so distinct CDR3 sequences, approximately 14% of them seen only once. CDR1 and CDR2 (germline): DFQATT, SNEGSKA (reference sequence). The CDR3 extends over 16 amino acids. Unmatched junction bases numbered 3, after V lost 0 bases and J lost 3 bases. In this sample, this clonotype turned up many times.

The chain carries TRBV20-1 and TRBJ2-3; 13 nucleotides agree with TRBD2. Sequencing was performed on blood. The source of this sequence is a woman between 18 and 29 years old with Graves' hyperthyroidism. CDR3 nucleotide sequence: TGCAGTGCTAGAGAATGGGGACTAGCGGGGACAGATACGCAGTATTTT. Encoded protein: CSAREWGLAGTDTQYF.